This TCR beta chain is drawn from a study of shared clonotypes between healthy human individuals. Study context: Per-donor plates numbered three CD4 naive, three CD4 memory, two CD8 naive and one CD8 memory. General study points: Between a few donors, naive CD4 clonotypes were shared at a level of about 5%. An anticipated effect of sequencing depth on clonotype sharing among donors was recognized.

Only in-frame clones appear in the TCRdb table, and some are missing; sequencing was by immunoSEQ multiplex PCR. The table records around 2,000,000 clones, just under 95% of them present only once. The CDR3 runs 13 residues. Germline V lookup: CDR1 MGHRA, CDR2 YSYEKL. V was pared by 1 base and J by 7 bases, with 8 bases between. The naive CD8 population came from CD45RO-negative cells selected for CCR7, without terminally differentiated effector memory CD45RA+ cells. There are a few counts of this clone. What it recognizes is unknown. V usage is TRBV4-1 and J usage is TRBJ1-3; unclear D gene. Sequencing input: naive CD8+ T cells sorted from blood. This TCR came from a man aged 18 to 30 in good health. The CDR3 loop is CASSQVPSNTIYF. CDR3 coding DNA: TGCGCCAGCAGCCAAGTGCCCAGTAACACCATATATTTT.